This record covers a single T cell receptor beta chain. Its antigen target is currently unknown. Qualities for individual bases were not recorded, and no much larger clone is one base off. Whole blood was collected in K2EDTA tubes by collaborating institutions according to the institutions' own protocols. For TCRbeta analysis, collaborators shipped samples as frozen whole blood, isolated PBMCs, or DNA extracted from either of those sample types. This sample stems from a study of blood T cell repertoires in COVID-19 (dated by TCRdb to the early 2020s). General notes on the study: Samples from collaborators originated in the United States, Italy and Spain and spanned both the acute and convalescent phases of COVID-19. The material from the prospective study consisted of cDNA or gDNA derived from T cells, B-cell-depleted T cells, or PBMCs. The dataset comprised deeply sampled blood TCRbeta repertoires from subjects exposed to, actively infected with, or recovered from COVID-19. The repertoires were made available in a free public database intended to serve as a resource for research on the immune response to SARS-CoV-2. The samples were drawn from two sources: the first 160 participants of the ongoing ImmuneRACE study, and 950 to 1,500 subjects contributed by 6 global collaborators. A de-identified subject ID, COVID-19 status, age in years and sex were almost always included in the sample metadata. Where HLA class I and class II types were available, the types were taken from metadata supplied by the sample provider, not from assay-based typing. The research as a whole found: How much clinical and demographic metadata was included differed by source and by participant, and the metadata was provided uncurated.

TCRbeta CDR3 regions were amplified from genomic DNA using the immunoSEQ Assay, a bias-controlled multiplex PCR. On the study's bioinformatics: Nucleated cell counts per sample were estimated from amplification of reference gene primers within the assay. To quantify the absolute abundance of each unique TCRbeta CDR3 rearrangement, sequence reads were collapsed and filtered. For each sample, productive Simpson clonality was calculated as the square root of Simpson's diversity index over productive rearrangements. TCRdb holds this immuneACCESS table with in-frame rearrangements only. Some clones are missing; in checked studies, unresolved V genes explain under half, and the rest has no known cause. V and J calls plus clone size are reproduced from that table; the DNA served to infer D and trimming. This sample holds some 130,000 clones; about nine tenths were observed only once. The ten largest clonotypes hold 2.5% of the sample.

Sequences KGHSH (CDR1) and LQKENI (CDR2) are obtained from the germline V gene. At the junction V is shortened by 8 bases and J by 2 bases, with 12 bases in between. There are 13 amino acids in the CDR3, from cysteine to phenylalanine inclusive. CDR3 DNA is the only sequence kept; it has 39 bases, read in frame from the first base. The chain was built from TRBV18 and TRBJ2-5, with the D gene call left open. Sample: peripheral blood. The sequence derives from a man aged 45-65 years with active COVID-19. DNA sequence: TGTGCCAGCACCTTAAACTTACAAGAGACCCAGTACTTC. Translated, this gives CASTLNLQETQYF.